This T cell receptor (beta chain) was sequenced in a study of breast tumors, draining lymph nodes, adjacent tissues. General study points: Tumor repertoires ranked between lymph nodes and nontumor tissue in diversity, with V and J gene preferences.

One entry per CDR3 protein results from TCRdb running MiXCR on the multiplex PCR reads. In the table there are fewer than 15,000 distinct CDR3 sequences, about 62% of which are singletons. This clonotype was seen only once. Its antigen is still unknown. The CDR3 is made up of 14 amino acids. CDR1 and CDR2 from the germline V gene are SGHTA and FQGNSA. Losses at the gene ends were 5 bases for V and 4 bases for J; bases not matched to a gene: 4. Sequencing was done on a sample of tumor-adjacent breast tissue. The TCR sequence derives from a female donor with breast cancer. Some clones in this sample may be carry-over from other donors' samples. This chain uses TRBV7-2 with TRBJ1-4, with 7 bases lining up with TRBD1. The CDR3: CASSPQGFNEKLFF. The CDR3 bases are TGTGCCAGCAGCCCACAGGGGTTTAATGAAAAACTGTTTTTT.